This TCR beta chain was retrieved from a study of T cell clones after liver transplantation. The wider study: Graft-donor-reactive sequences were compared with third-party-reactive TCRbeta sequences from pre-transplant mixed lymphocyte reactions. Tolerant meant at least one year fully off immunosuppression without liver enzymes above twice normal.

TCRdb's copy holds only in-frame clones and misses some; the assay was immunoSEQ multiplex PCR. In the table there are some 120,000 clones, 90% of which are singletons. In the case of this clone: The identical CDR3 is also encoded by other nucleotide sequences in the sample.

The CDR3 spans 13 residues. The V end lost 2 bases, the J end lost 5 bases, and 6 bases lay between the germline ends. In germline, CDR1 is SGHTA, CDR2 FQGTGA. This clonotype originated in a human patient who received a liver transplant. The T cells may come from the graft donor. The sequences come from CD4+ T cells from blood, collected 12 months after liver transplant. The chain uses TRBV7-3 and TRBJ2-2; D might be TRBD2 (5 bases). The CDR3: CASSLRGTGELFF. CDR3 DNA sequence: TGTGCCAGCAGCTTACGGGGAACCGGGGAGCTGTTTTTT.